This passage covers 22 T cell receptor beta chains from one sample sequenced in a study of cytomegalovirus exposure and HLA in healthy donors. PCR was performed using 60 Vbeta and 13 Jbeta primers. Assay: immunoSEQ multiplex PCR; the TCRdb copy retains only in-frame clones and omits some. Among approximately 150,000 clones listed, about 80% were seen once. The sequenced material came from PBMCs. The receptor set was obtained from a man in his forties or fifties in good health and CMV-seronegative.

CDR3 bases: TGTGCCAGCAGGGGGCAGACGAACACCGGGGAGCTGTTTTTT. Translation: CASRGQTNTGELFF. The V call is TRBV6-5, the J call TRBJ2-2, with D perhaps TRBD1 (5 bases). This CDR3 comprises 14 residues. The V end lost 6 bases, the J end lost 0 bases, and 8 bases lay between the germline ends. Germline loops: CDR1 MNHEY, CDR2 SVGAGI.

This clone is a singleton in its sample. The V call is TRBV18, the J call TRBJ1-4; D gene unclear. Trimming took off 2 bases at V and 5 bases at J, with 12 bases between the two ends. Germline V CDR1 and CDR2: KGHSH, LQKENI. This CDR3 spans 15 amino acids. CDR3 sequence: CASSPWRSGNEKLFF. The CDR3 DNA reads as TGTGCCAGCTCACCATGGAGGTCGGGGAATGAAAAACTGTTTTTT.

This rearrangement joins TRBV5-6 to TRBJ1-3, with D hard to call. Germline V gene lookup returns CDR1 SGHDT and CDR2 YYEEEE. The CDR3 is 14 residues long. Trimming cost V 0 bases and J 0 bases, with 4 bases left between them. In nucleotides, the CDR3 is TGTGCCAGCAGCTTGGGTATCTCTGGAAACACCATATATTTT. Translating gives CASSLGISGNTIYF.

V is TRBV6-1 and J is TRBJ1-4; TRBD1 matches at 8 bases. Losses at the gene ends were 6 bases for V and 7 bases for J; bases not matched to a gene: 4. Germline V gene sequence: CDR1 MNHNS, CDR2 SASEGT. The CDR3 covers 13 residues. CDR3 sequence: CASSRDRSEKLFF. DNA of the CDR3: TGTGCCAGCAGCCGGGACAGGAGTGAAAAACTGTTTTTT.

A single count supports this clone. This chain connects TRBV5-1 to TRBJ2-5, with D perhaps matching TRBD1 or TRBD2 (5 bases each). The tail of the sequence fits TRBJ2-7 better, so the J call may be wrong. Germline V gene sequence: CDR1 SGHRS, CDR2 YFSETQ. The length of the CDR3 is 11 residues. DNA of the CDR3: TGCGCCAGCAGGGGGGCCTACGAGCAGTACTTC. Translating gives CASRGAYEQYF.

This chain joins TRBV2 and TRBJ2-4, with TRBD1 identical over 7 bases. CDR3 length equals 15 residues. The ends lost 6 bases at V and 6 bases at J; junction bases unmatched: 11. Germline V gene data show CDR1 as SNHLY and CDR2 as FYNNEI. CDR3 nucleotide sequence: TGTGCCAGCAGAAGAGACAGGGCGGAGAGAAACATTCAGTACTTC. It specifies CASRRDRAERNIQYF.

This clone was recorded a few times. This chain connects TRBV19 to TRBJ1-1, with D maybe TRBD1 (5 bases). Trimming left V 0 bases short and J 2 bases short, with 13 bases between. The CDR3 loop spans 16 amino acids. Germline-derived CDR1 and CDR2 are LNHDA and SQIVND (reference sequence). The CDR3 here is CASSIDWRGSNTEAFF. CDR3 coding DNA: TGTGCCAGTAGTATAGATTGGCGGGGGTCCAACACTGAAGCTTTCTTT. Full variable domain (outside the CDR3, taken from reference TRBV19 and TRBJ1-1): DGGITQSPKYLFRKEGQNVTLSCEQNLNHDAMYWYRQDPGQGLRLIYYSQIVNDFQKGDIAEGYSVSREKKESFPLTVTSAQKNPTAFYLCASSIDWRGSNTEAFFGQGTRLTVV.

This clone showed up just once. This CDR3 reads CASRASGRGQGAEGYTF. CDR3 nucleotides: TGCGCCAGCAGGGCCTCAGGTCGGGGACAGGGGGCGGAGGGCTACACCTTC. The genes are TRBV10-2 and TRBJ1-2, with 12 bases identical to TRBD1. The CDR3 is made up of 17 amino acids. The ends lost 6 bases at V and 8 bases at J; junction bases unmatched: 16. Germline assignment: CDR1 WSHSY and CDR2 SAAADI.

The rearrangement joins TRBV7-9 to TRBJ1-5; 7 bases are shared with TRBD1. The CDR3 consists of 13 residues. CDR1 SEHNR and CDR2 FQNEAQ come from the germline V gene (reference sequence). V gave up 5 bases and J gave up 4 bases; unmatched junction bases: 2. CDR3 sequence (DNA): TGTGCCAGCAGCGAGGGACAGAATCAGCCCCAGCATTTT. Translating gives CASSEGQNQPQHF.

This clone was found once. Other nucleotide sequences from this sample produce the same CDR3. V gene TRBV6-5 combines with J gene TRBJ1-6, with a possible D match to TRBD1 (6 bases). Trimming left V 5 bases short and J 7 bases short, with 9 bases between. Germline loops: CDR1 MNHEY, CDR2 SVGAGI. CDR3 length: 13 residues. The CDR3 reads CASSTGLNSPLHF. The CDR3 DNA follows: TGTGCCAGCAGTACAGGGCTCAATTCACCCCTCCACTTT.

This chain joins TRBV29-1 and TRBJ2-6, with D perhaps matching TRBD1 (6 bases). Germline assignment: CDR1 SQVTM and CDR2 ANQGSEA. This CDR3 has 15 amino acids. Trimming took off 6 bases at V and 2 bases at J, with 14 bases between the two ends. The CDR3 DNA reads TGCAGCGTCTCGTCTGGGGGCACTGGGGCCAACGTCCTGACTTTC. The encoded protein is CSVSSGGTGANVLTF.

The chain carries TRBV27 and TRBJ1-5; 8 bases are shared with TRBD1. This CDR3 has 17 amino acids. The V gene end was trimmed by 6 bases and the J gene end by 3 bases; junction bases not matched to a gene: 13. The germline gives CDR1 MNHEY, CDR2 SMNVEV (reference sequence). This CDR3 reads CASRTSGTGVLNQPQHF. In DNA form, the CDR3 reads TGTGCCAGCAGAACCTCCGGGACAGGAGTCCTCAATCAGCCCCAGCATTTT.

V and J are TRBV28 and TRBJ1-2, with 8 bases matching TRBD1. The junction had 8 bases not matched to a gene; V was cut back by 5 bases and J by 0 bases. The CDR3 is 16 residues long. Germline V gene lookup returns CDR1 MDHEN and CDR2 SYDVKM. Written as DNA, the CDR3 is TGTGCCAGCAGTCTACCCGGGACAGGAGCTAACTATGGCTACACCTTC. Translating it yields CASSLPGTGANYGYTF.

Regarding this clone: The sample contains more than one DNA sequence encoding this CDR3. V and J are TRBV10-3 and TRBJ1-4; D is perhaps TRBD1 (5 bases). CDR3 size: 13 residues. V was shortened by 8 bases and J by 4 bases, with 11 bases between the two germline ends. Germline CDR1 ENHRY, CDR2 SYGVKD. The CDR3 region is CAIGGGNNEKLFF. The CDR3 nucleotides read TGTGCCATCGGGGGAGGAAATAATGAAAAACTGTTTTTT.

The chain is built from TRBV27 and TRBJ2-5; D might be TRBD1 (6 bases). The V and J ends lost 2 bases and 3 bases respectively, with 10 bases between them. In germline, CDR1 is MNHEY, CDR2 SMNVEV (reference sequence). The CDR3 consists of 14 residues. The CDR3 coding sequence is TGTGCCAGCAGTTTAAGAGGACAGAAAGAGACCCAGTACTTC. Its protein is CASSLRGQKETQYF.

The CDR3 DNA reads as TGCGCCAGCAGCTTGACGCCTAGCGGCACAGATACGCAGTATTTT. Translating it yields CASSLTPSGTDTQYF. The V call is TRBV5-1, the J call TRBJ2-3; possible D gene TRBD2, 6 bases. This CDR3 contains 15 residues. CDR1 and CDR2 (germline): SGHRS, YFSETQ. Trimming removed 1 base from V and 1 base from J, with 10 bases in between.

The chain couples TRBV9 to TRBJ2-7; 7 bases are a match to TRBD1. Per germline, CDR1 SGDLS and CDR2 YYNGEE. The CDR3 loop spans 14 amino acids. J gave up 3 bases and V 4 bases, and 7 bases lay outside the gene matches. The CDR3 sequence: CASSQMTGFYEQYF. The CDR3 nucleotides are TGTGCCAGCAGCCAGATGACAGGGTTCTACGAGCAGTACTTC.

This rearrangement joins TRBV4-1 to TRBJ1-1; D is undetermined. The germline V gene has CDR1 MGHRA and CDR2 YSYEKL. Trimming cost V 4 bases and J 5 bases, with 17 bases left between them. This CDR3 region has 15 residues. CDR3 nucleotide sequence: TGCGCCAGCAGCCCCCCAAGTCGGGCGGGAACTGAAGCTTTCTTT. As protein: CASSPPSRAGTEAFF.

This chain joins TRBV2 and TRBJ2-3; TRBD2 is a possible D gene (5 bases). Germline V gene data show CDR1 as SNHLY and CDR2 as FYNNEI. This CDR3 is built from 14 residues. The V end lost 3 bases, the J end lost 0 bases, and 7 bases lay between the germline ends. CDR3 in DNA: TGTGCCAGCAGTGATGGACTTAGCACAGATACGCAGTATTTT. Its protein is CASSDGLSTDTQYF.

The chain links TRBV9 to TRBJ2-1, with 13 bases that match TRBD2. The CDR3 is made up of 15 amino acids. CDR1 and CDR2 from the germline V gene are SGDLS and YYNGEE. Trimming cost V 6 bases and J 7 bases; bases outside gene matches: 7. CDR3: CASTLGTSGVNEQFF. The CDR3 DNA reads TGTGCCAGCACCCTAGGGACTAGCGGGGTGAATGAGCAGTTCTTC.

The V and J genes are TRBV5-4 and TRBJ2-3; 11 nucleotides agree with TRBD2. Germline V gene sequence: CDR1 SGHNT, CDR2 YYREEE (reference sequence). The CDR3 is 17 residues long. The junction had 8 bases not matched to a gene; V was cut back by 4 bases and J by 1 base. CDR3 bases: TGTGCCAGCAGCCGAGATCTACTAGCGGGGGGCACAGATACGCAGTATTTT. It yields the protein CASSRDLLAGGTDTQYF.

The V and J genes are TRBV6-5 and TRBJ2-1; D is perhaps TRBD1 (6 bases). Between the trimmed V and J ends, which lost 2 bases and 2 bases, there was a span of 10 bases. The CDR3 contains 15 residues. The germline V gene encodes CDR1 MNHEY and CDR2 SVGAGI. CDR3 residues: CASSYGTSTYNEQFF. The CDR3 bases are TGTGCCAGCAGTTACGGGACATCGACCTACAATGAGCAGTTCTTC.